This T cell receptor beta chain was sequenced for a study of shared clonotypes between healthy human individuals. General study points: With a few donors compared, around 5.4% of naive CD4 clonotypes were shared. It was the non-shared clonotypes that had lower generation probabilities than clonotypes shared by all four donors.

The CDR3 contains 13 residues. Germline-derived CDR1 and CDR2 are MNHNS and SASEGT. V lost 7 bases and J lost 2, with 10 bases in between. CD45RO-negative CD8 cells positively selected for CCR7 made up the naive population, which excluded terminally differentiated effector memory CD45RA+ cells. Each of the donors was a healthy adult who was HIV-negative and had not had a recent acute infection or vaccination. Everyone who donated was a Caucasian adult who lived in Nashville, Tennessee. On this clone: Its antigen is not identified.

Some clones are missing from TCRdb's copy, which holds only in-frame ones; the method was immunoSEQ multiplex PCR. The profile shows about 2.2 million clones, 93% of them singletons. The sequencing sample was made of naive CD8+ T cells from PBMCs. This chain links TRBV6-1 with TRBJ2-3, with no clear D. This clonotype was sampled from a young man in good health. Some clones in this sample may be carry-over from other donors' samples. Here the CDR3 reads CASKGSPTDTQYF. The CDR3 nucleotides are TGTGCCAGCAAAGGGTCCCCCACAGATACGCAGTATTTT.